The 29 T cell receptor beta chains below were found in one sample sequenced in a study of T cell changes during pregnancy in multiple sclerosis. Repertoires were generated with immunoSEQ multiplex PCR, while TCRdb's copy carries only in-frame clones and drops some. This repertoire shows around 56,000 clones, about 90% found once; its top ten account for approximately 0.8%. Specimen: CD4+ T cells from peripheral blood mononuclear cells, collected in the first trimester of pregnancy. These receptors were collected from a female donor with multiple sclerosis, enrolled in a pregnancy study.

The gene calls are TRBV2 and TRBJ2-1; TRBD2 agrees at 13 bases. Looked up from germline, CDR1 is SNHLY and CDR2 is FYNNEI. The CDR3 is 15 residues long. After removal of 4 bases from V and 10 bases from J, the junction contained 7 bases not matched to a gene. The CDR3 loop is CASSGGLAGRGEQFF. The CDR3 DNA reads TGTGCCAGCAGTGGGGGACTAGCGGGACGGGGGGAGCAGTTCTTC.

The chain joins TRBV19 to TRBJ1-2; tentatively, D is TRBD1 (6 bases). Trimming stripped 4 bases from V and 2 bases from J, with 14 bases between. The CDR3 totals 15 residues. CDR1 and CDR2 (germline): LNHDA, SQIVND (reference sequence). This CDR3 reads CASSRQGSGNYGYTF. The DNA of the CDR3 is TGTGCCAGTAGTAGGCAGGGGTCAGGAAACTATGGCTACACCTTC.

The chain joins TRBV27 to TRBJ2-1, with 7 bases fitting TRBD2. The CDR3 spans 14 residues. Trimming took 4 bases from V and 9 from J; bases not matched to a gene: 9. CDR1 is MNHEY and CDR2 is SMNVEV in the germline V gene (reference sequence). The DNA of the CDR3 is TGTGCCAGCAGTTATTCGCGGGGGATTGGTGAGCAGTTCTTC. This encodes CASSYSRGIGEQFF.

The genes are TRBV7-3 and TRBJ2-7; 9 nucleotides line up with TRBD2. The V gene's germline CDR1 is SGHTA and CDR2 FQGTGA. V was pared by 3 bases and J by 5 bases, with 5 bases of the junction left unmatched. This CDR3 spans 14 amino acids. The CDR3 reads CASSLGTSYDEQYF. The CDR3 DNA reads as TGTGCCAGCAGCTTGGGGACTAGCTACGACGAGCAGTACTTC.

The chain joins TRBV6-5 to TRBJ1-6, with D maybe TRBD1 (5 bases). The germline V and J ends were trimmed by 4 bases and 9 bases, with 19 bases remaining between them. Germline CDR1 reads MNHEY; CDR2 reads SVGAGI. This CDR3 spans 16 amino acids. The CDR3 spells CASSSLTGPIRSPLHF. CDR3 bases: TGTGCCAGCAGTTCCTTAACAGGTCCGATCCGTTCACCCCTCCACTTT.

This rearrangement joins TRBV4-1 to TRBJ1-2, with TRBD1 matching 8 bases. J was trimmed by 4 bases and V by 0 bases; bases with no gene match: 4. The CDR3 extends over 15 amino acids. Germline V lookup: CDR1 MGHRA, CDR2 YSYEKL. In nucleotides, the CDR3 is TGCGCCAGCAGCCAAGATGGAACAGGGGGCTATGGCTACACCTTC. It codes for CASSQDGTGGYGYTF.

The chain joins TRBV5-1 to TRBJ1-6; 7 positions match TRBD1. Trimming at V came to 0 bases and at J to 8 bases, leaving 5 bases not matched to a gene. Per germline, CDR1 SGHRS and CDR2 YFSETQ. The CDR3 runs to 15 residues. CDR3 in DNA: TGCGCCAGCAGCTTGGACGGCAGGGGGGATTCACCCCTCCACTTT. It specifies CASSLDGRGDSPLHF.

This sequence joins TRBV2 and TRBJ2-2; 11 bases are a match to TRBD1. CDR3 length equals 16 residues. J gave up 4 bases and V 6 bases, and 7 bases lay outside the gene matches. Germline V gene data show CDR1 as SNHLY and CDR2 as FYNNEI. CDR3 in amino acids: CASRRAGTGGTGELFF. Here the CDR3 DNA reads TGTGCCAGCAGACGGGCCGGGACAGGGGGCACCGGGGAGCTGTTTTTT. Combining the CDR3 with reference TRBV2 and TRBJ2-2 gives the whole variable domain EPEVTQTPSHQVTQMGQEVILRCVPISNHLYFYWYRQILGQKVEFLVSFYNNEISEKSEIFDDQFSVERPDGSNFTLKIRSTKLEDSAMYFCASRRAGTGGTGELFFGEGSRLTVL.

The J gene is TRBJ1-1, the V gene TRBV11-2, with unresolved D. This CDR3 is 14 amino acids long. The V end was cut by 1 base, the J end by 1 base, with 7 bases between. The germline V gene has CDR1 SGHAT and CDR2 FQNNGV. The CDR3 protein is CASSLVRGNTEAFF. The CDR3 region has the DNA TGTGCCAGCAGCTTAGTCAGAGGGAACACTGAAGCTTTCTTT.

V and J are TRBV10-3 and TRBJ1-4; the D is unclear. Germline V gene sequence: CDR1 ENHRY, CDR2 SYGVKD. This CDR3 contains 15 residues. The ends were cut back, 0 bases at V and 8 bases at J, with 13 bases in the middle. CDR3 in amino acids: CAISESGLGAEKLFF. In DNA form, the CDR3 reads TGTGCCATCAGTGAGTCTGGACTGGGTGCGGAAAAACTGTTTTTT.

The rearrangement uses TRBV7-2 and TRBJ1-3, with 10 bases aligning to TRBD1. The length of the CDR3 is 17 residues. In germline, CDR1 is SGHTA, CDR2 FQGNSA. J lost 0 bases, V lost 5 bases, and 7 bases had no gene match. The CDR3 bases are TGTGCCAGCAGCCCTGGCGGGACAGGGGTCTCTGGAAACACCATATATTTT. Translation gives CASSPGGTGVSGNTIYF.

The chain carries TRBV11-2 and TRBJ1-1; D is perhaps TRBD1 (6 bases). The germline V gene encodes CDR1 SGHAT and CDR2 FQNNGV. This CDR3 contains 13 residues. V lost 6 bases, J lost 4 bases, and 12 bases lay in between. CDR3 sequence: CASRKGVTTEAFF. The CDR3 DNA sequence: TGTGCCAGCAGGAAGGGGGTGACCACTGAAGCTTTCTTT.

J is TRBJ1-1 and V is TRBV6-5, with 7 bases identical to TRBD1. After removal of 0 bases from V and 7 bases from J, the junction contained 11 bases not matched to a gene. Germline assignment: CDR1 MNHEY and CDR2 SVGAGI. This CDR3 has 16 residues. CDR3 nucleotide sequence: TGTGCCAGCAGTTACTCGATTTCCACAGGGGTGAATGAAGCTTTCTTT. Translation: CASSYSISTGVNEAFF.

The J gene is TRBJ1-5, the V gene TRBV18, with no clear D. V lost 2 bases, J lost 0 bases, and 11 bases lay in between. The germline V gene encodes CDR1 KGHSH and CDR2 LQKENI. The CDR3 extends over 16 amino acids. The CDR3 nucleotides are TGTGCCAGCTCACCAACAACAACGTATAGCAATCAGCCCCAGCATTTT. This codes for CASSPTTTYSNQPQHF.

The CDR3 sequence: CASSLVGTGGVYGYTF. The CDR3 DNA sequence: TGTGCCAGCAGCTTAGTGGGGACAGGGGGAGTCTATGGCTACACCTTC. The V call is TRBV7-2, the J call TRBJ1-2, with TRBD1 identical over 11 bases. The V segment lost 1 base and the J segment 4 bases; nucleotides outside the gene matches: 5. CDR1 is SGHTA and CDR2 is FQGNSA in the germline V gene. The CDR3 consists of 16 residues.

The gene calls are TRBV27 and TRBJ2-7; TRBD2 matches at 8 bases. Looked up from germline, CDR1 is MNHEY and CDR2 is SMNVEV (reference sequence). V trimming: 6 bases; J trimming: 5 bases; junction bases outside the gene matches: 15. The CDR3 has 16 amino acids. CDR3 coding DNA: TGTGCCAGCAGCTCGGGAGGGTTTCGGATTATGGACGAGCAGTACTTC. Its translation is CASSSGGFRIMDEQYF.

The V gene is TRBV6-5, the J gene TRBJ1-1; D is uncertain. Per the germline V gene, CDR1 is MNHEY and CDR2 is SVGAGI. V was cut by 7 bases and J by 5 bases, with 14 bases left in between. The CDR3 extends over 13 amino acids. The CDR3 region has the DNA TGTGCCAGCAACCCACCCGGGGTAACTGAAGCTTTCTTT. This codes for CASNPPGVTEAFF.

The chain couples TRBV19 to TRBJ1-2, with D possibly being TRBD1 (5 bases). The CDR3 length is 15 residues. Deletions cut 4 bases from V and 3 bases from J, with 15 bases between. Germline V gene data show CDR1 as LNHDA and CDR2 as SQIVND (reference sequence). The CDR3 is CASSRGTPGYYGYTF. The CDR3 region has the DNA TGTGCCAGTAGTAGGGGGACTCCTGGCTACTATGGCTACACCTTC.

The chain has TRBV25-1 and TRBJ1-1; 7 positions match TRBD1. Germline V lookup: CDR1 MGHDK, CDR2 SYGVNS. The length of the CDR3 is 15 residues. V lost 1 base to trimming and J lost 0 bases; unmatched junction nucleotides: 2. CDR3: CASSEWGQMNTEAFF. DNA of the CDR3: TGTGCCAGCAGTGAATGGGGACAGATGAACACTGAAGCTTTCTTT. Variable domain in full (rest from reference TRBV25-1 and TRBJ1-1): EADIYQTPRYLVIGTGKKITLECSQTMGHDKMYWYQQDPGMELHLIHYSYGVNSTEKGDLSSESTVSRIRTEHFPLTLESARPSHTSQYLCASSEWGQMNTEAFFGQGTRLTVV.

The chain links TRBV2 to TRBJ1-6, with 9 bases matching TRBD1. With 4 bases clipped from V and 13 bases from J, the junction kept 2 bases outside the gene matches. CDR1 is SNHLY and CDR2 is FYNNEI in the germline V gene. CDR3 length: 12 residues. For the CDR3, the DNA is TGTGCCAGCAGTGGGGACAGGGCCCCCCTCCACTTT. The encoded protein is CASSGDRAPLHF. Combining the CDR3 with reference TRBV2 and TRBJ1-6 gives the whole variable domain EPEVTQTPSHQVTQMGQEVILRCVPISNHLYFYWYRQILGQKVEFLVSFYNNEISEKSEIFDDQFSVERPDGSNFTLKIRSTKLEDSAMYFCASSGDRAPLHFGNGTRLTVT.

The chain combines TRBV5-1 with TRBJ2-3; 8 bases are shared with TRBD2. V lost 3 bases, J lost 6 bases, and 6 bases stayed unmatched. This CDR3 spans 14 amino acids. Germline lookup yields CDR1 SGHRS and CDR2 YFSETQ. For the CDR3, the DNA is TGCGCCAGCAGCTCCGGACTAGCAGGGGATACGCAGTATTTT. This gives the protein CASSSGLAGDTQYF.

Remarks on this clone: This CDR3 is also generated by other DNA sequences in the sample. V gene TRBV6-5 combines with J gene TRBJ1-1, with D maybe TRBD1 (5 bases). CDR1 and CDR2 (germline): MNHEY, SVGAGI. This CDR3 region has 14 residues. Trimming shortened V by 2 bases and J by 3 bases, and 10 bases separated the two germline ends. Written as DNA, the CDR3 is TGTGCCAGCAGTTACAGGGGTCGGGACACTGAAGCTTTCTTT. It specifies CASSYRGRDTEAFF.

This clone was detected once. This chain joins TRBV29-1 and TRBJ2-3; 9 bases fit TRBD2. Germline CDR1 SQVTM, CDR2 ANQGSEA. The CDR3 covers 14 residues. Trimming cost V 5 bases and J 2 bases; bases outside gene matches: 5. The CDR3 region is CSVSSGAATDTQYF. CDR3 nucleotides: TGCAGCGTTTCTAGCGGGGCTGCCACAGATACGCAGTATTTT.

This clone was counted a few times. The chain employs TRBV5-5 and TRBJ2-3; 12 bases fit TRBD2. The V gene end was trimmed by 4 bases and the J gene end by 2 bases; junction bases not matched to a gene: 5. The CDR3 is made up of 16 amino acids. CDR1 is SGHKS and CDR2 is YYEKEE in the germline V gene (reference sequence). The CDR3 DNA is TGTGCCAGCAGCGGGGGACTAGCGGGTCCCACAGATACGCAGTATTTT. Translation gives CASSGGLAGPTDTQYF.

The V and J genes are TRBV7-9 and TRBJ1-1; D is unresolved. CDR1 is SEHNR, CDR2 FQNEAQ, per germline (reference sequence). CDR3 length: 15 residues. V lost 4 bases to trimming and J lost 2 bases, with 14 bases between them. CDR3 protein: CASSSPYRGNTEAFF. The CDR3 DNA is TGTGCCAGCAGCTCGCCTTACCGGGGAAACACTGAAGCTTTCTTT.

V and J are TRBV5-6 and TRBJ2-3; 8 bases fit TRBD1. CDR3 length: 15 amino acids. Trimming took 2 bases from V and 9 from J; bases not matched to a gene: 11. CDR1 and CDR2 from the germline V gene are SGHDT and YYEEEE. CDR3 region: CASSFRGQGATTQYF. The CDR3 nucleotides are TGTGCCAGCAGCTTTCGTGGCCAGGGGGCGACCACGCAGTATTTT. Looking up the rest from reference TRBV5-6 and TRBJ2-3 gives the full variable domain: DAGVTQSPTHLIKTRGQQVTLRCSPKSGHDTVSWYQQALGQGPQFIFQYYEEEERQRGNFPDRFSGHQFPNYSSELNVNALLLGDSALYLCASSFRGQGATTQYFGPGTRLTVL.

The chain recombines TRBV6-4 with TRBJ2-2, with D maybe TRBD2 (6 bases). Between the trimmed V and J ends, which lost 2 bases and 5 bases, there was a span of 6 bases. Germline V gene data show CDR1 as MRHNA and CDR2 as SNTAGT. The CDR3 contains 13 residues. The CDR3 is CASSDRGTGELFF. The DNA of the CDR3 is TGTGCCAGCAGTGACCGGGGGACCGGGGAGCTGTTTTTT.

The genes are TRBV6-1 and TRBJ1-1, with 8 bases lining up with TRBD1. With 6 bases clipped from V and 4 bases from J, the junction kept 7 bases outside the gene matches. This CDR3 comprises 14 residues. The germline V gene encodes CDR1 MNHNS and CDR2 SASEGT. In nucleotides, the CDR3 is TGTGCCAGCAGCCTGACAGGGGATCTCACTGAAGCTTTCTTT. It specifies CASSLTGDLTEAFF.

The V call is TRBV28, the J call TRBJ1-5; 7 bases fit TRBD1. The CDR3 has 14 residues. In germline, CDR1 is MDHEN, CDR2 SYDVKM. The ends lost 5 bases at V and 4 bases at J; junction bases unmatched: 5. CDR3 region: CASSAGGPNQPQHF. In DNA form, the CDR3 reads TGTGCCAGCAGTGCAGGGGGGCCGAATCAGCCCCAGCATTTT.